The 24 T cell receptor beta chains below come from one sample, sequenced in a study of cytomegalovirus exposure and HLA in healthy donors. Clones were read by immunoSEQ multiplex PCR, and TCRdb kept only the in-frame ones, dropping some. The sample includes more than 150,000 clones, approximately 90% of them seen just once. What was sequenced was PBMCs. These receptors were collected from a man aged 18 to 35 in good health and CMV-seronegative.

The chain uses TRBV19 and TRBJ1-1; D is ambiguous. Germline CDR1 reads LNHDA; CDR2 reads SQIVND (reference sequence). Deletions cut 6 bases from V and 1 base from J, with 6 bases between. The CDR3 extends over 12 amino acids. Written as DNA, the CDR3 is TGTGCCAGTAGGGGAGGGAACACTGAAGCTTTCTTT. This gives the protein CASRGGNTEAFF.

In the case of this clone: Sequence at one end of the junction differs from germline and may be a read error. This rearrangement joins TRBV18 to TRBJ2-5; 9 bases line up with TRBD2. CDR3 length: 15 amino acids. From germline, CDR1 is KGHSH and CDR2 LQKENI. The CDR3: CASLPTSGPQETQYF. For the CDR3, the DNA is TGTGCCAGCTTACCAACTAGCGGGCCCCAAGAGACCCAGTACTTC. The variable domain in full, completed from reference TRBV18 and TRBJ2-5, reads NAGVMQNPRHLVRRRGQEARLRCSPMKGHSHVYWYRQLPEEGLKFMVYLQKENIIDESGMPKERFSAEFPKEGPSILRIQQVVRGDSAAYFCASLPTSGPQETQYFGPGTRLLVL.

The chain couples TRBV7-9 to TRBJ2-7, with 8 bases identical to TRBD1. Germline V gives CDR1 SEHNR, CDR2 FQNEAQ (reference sequence). V was pared by 11 bases and J by 7 bases, with 16 bases of the junction left unmatched. The CDR3 has 14 residues. DNA of the CDR3: TGTGCCGGATCGACAGGGGCGCCTGTGGAAGAGCAGTACTTC. Its translation is CAGSTGAPVEEQYF.

The V call is TRBV28, the J call TRBJ2-2; possible D gene TRBD1, 5 bases. V lost 3 bases and J lost 1, with 9 bases in between. The CDR3 is 15 amino acids. Looked up from germline, CDR1 is MDHEN and CDR2 is SYDVKM. CDR3 sequence (DNA): TGTGCCAGCAGTTTTAGACAGAAGAACACCGGGGAGCTGTTTTTT. Residues: CASSFRQKNTGELFF.

The chain links TRBV19 to TRBJ2-2; 8 bases are shared with TRBD2. CDR1 is LNHDA and CDR2 is SQIVND in the germline V gene (reference sequence). The CDR3 loop spans 14 amino acids. Trimming removed 4 bases from V and 4 bases from J; junction bases left unmatched: 2. The CDR3 reads CASSTLAVTGELFF. The CDR3 DNA sequence: TGTGCCAGTAGTACACTAGCGGTCACCGGGGAGCTGTTTTTT.

The chain has TRBV19 and TRBJ2-1; TRBD2 matches at 14 bases. Germline V CDR1 and CDR2: LNHDA, SQIVND (reference sequence). V lost 3 bases, J lost 3 bases, and 4 bases stayed unmatched. This CDR3 comprises 17 residues. The CDR3 is CASSMRGLAGDYNEQFF. Here the CDR3 DNA reads TGTGCCAGTAGTATGAGGGGACTAGCGGGGGACTACAATGAGCAGTTCTTC.

In this sample, this clone turned up a few times. The chain is built from TRBV5-1 and TRBJ1-4, with D maybe TRBD1 (5 bases). V was pared by 5 bases and J by 7 bases, with 18 bases between. Germline CDR1 is SGHRS and CDR2 is YFSETQ. The CDR3 runs to 15 residues. The CDR3 reads CASSEVGQPGEKLFF. The CDR3 DNA is TGCGCCAGCAGTGAGGTGGGGCAGCCTGGTGAAAAACTGTTTTTT.

This clone appeared once. V usage is TRBV5-4 and J usage is TRBJ2-3; 9 nucleotides match TRBD2. This CDR3 is 16 amino acids long. Losses at the gene ends were 2 bases for V and 0 bases for J; bases not matched to a gene: 4. Germline V gives CDR1 SGHNT, CDR2 YYREEE (reference sequence). CDR3 nucleotide sequence: TGTGCCAGCAGCTTAGGGGCGGGGGGGAGCACAGATACGCAGTATTTT. It specifies CASSLGAGGSTDTQYF.

The chain recombines TRBV2 with TRBJ2-5; TRBD1 might be the D (5 bases). Germline CDR1 SNHLY, CDR2 FYNNEI. V was trimmed by 5 bases and J by 3 bases, leaving 10 bases between them. The CDR3 consists of 13 residues. Written as DNA, the CDR3 is TGTGCCAGCAGTTACGCCAGGGAAGAGACCCAGTACTTC. Its translation is CASSYAREETQYF. Looking up the rest from reference TRBV2 and TRBJ2-5 gives the full variable domain: EPEVTQTPSHQVTQMGQEVILRCVPISNHLYFYWYRQILGQKVEFLVSFYNNEISEKSEIFDDQFSVERPDGSNFTLKIRSTKLEDSAMYFCASSYAREETQYFGPGTRLLVL.

The rearrangement uses TRBV6-5 and TRBJ1-2; D unresolved. The length of the CDR3 is 14 residues. V lost 5 bases, J lost 0 bases, and 10 bases lay in between. Per germline, CDR1 MNHEY and CDR2 SVGAGI. The CDR3 is CASSREPSNYGYTF. In DNA form, the CDR3 reads TGTGCCAGCAGTAGAGAACCCTCTAACTATGGCTACACCTTC.

The gene calls are TRBV27 and TRBJ2-2; no clear D gene. Germline lookup yields CDR1 MNHEY and CDR2 SMNVEV (reference sequence). V was cut by 6 bases and J by 7 bases, with 9 bases left in between. The CDR3 contains 12 residues. DNA of the CDR3: TGTGCCAGCAGACTAAGTGGCGGGGAGCTGTTTTTT. Translating it yields CASRLSGGELFF.

This clone was detected only once. The chain combines TRBV2 with TRBJ2-3; D is ambiguous. Germline loops: CDR1 SNHLY, CDR2 FYNNEI. The CDR3 is made up of 13 amino acids. V shed 6 bases and J shed 1 base, with 8 bases lying between them. CDR3 residues: CASSPRGTDTQYF. The CDR3 DNA reads TGTGCCAGCAGCCCCCGGGGCACAGATACGCAGTATTTT.

In this sample, this clone turned up once. The chain employs TRBV13 and TRBJ2-3; 16 nucleotides agree with TRBD2. V lost 4 bases, J lost 9 bases, and 28 bases stayed unmatched. The CDR3 spans 23 residues. Germline V lookup: CDR1 PRHDT, CDR2 FYEKMQ (reference sequence). Written as DNA, the CDR3 is TGTGCCAGCAGCTCCTCCGGGACTAGCGGGAGGGCGGGGCCGCTGTCGAGTTATTTCACGCAGTATTTT. Its translation is CASSSSGTSGRAGPLSSYFTQYF.

The V call is TRBV2, the J call TRBJ1-2; possible D gene TRBD1, 6 bases. The ends were cut back, 9 bases at V and 2 bases at J, with 13 bases in the middle. The CDR3 is 13 amino acids. CDR1 is SNHLY and CDR2 is FYNNEI in the germline V gene. Here the CDR3 DNA reads TGTGCCAGTGAGTCCGGGACAAACTATGGCTACACCTTC. Encoded protein: CASESGTNYGYTF.

The CDR3 reads CASSLGTGYTEQYF. CDR3 sequence (DNA): TGTGCCAGCAGCCTCGGGACAGGGTATACCGAGCAGTACTTC. The chain combines TRBV27 with TRBJ2-7; 9 bases align to TRBD1. The CDR3 has 14 residues. Germline values: CDR1 MNHEY, CDR2 SMNVEV (reference sequence). V lost 6 bases, J lost 6 bases, and 9 bases stayed unmatched.

The rearrangement joins TRBV5-4 to TRBJ1-1; maybe TRBD1 (5 bases). CDR1 is SGHNT, CDR2 YYREEE, per germline (reference sequence). V was cut by 0 bases and J by 4 bases, with 13 bases left in between. CDR3 length equals 15 residues. The DNA of the CDR3 is TGTGCCAGCAGCTTGGAGACCAGGGCGAGCACTGAAGCTTTCTTT. This codes for CASSLETRASTEAFF.

The chain has TRBV5-1 and TRBJ1-5; TRBD1 matches 11 bases. With V trimmed by 4 bases and J by 2 bases, 2 bases remained unmatched. The CDR3 is 15 residues long. Germline V CDR1 and CDR2: SGHRS, YFSETQ. As DNA, the CDR3 is TGCGCCAGCAGCAGGACAGGGGGCGGCAATCAGCCCCAGCATTTT. This gives the protein CASSRTGGGNQPQHF.

The chain couples TRBV6-5 to TRBJ2-1; a possible D gene is TRBD1 (6 bases). Germline values: CDR1 MNHEY, CDR2 SVGAGI. The V and J ends lost 11 bases and 8 bases respectively, with 25 bases between them. The CDR3 has 15 residues. The DNA of the CDR3 is TGTGCCCCCGCCCCGGGGACACCACCAGGCCATGAGCAGTTCTTC. The encoded protein is CAPAPGTPPGHEQFF.

This clone was seen once. This sequence joins TRBV5-1 and TRBJ2-3; tentative D call: TRBD1 (5 bases). This CDR3 spans 14 amino acids. From germline, CDR1 is SGHRS and CDR2 YFSETQ. The ends were cut back, 4 bases at V and 3 bases at J, with 12 bases in the middle. DNA of the CDR3: TGCGCCAGCAGCATAGGGGCCGTGACAGATACGCAGTATTTT. Its protein product is CASSIGAVTDTQYF.

This chain joins TRBV10-2 and TRBJ1-4; 8 bases agree with TRBD1. This CDR3 region has 13 residues. The germline CDR1 and CDR2 sequences are WSHSY and SAAADI. Germline trimming cut 8 bases from V and 7 bases from J; bases unmatched to any gene: 6. This CDR3 reads CASGIDRGEKLFF. The CDR3 nucleotides read TGCGCCAGCGGGATTGACAGGGGTGAAAAACTGTTTTTT.

This chain links TRBV28 with TRBJ2-3, with a possible D match to TRBD1 (5 bases). The V gene's germline CDR1 is MDHEN and CDR2 SYDVKM. The CDR3 has 17 residues. The V gene lost 6 bases and the J gene lost 5 bases, with 24 bases spanning the gap. As DNA, the CDR3 is TGTGCCAGCAGAGAAACTGACAGACGGTCGAATGTAGATACGCAGTATTTT. Protein sequence: CASRETDRRSNVDTQYF.

The chain recombines TRBV10-1 with TRBJ2-3; the match to TRBD1 covers 7 bases. V lost 1 base to trimming and J lost 6 bases; unmatched junction nucleotides: 10. Germline V gene sequence: CDR1 WNHNN, CDR2 SYGVQD (reference sequence). This CDR3 contains 16 residues. The CDR3 loop is CASSELLELGGDTQYF. CDR3 DNA sequence: TGCGCCAGCAGTGAGTTACTGGAACTAGGGGGCGATACGCAGTATTTT.

The chain joins TRBV28 to TRBJ1-2; D call uncertain. This CDR3 is built from 15 residues. Trimming removed 2 bases from V and 0 bases from J, with 10 bases in between. The germline gives CDR1 MDHEN, CDR2 SYDVKM. The CDR3 is CASSLPSGPNYGYTF. Written as DNA, the CDR3 is TGTGCCAGCAGTTTACCCAGCGGTCCTAACTATGGCTACACCTTC.

The chain couples TRBV5-1 to TRBJ2-7; possible D gene TRBD2, 5 bases. This CDR3 is built from 17 residues. V dropped 0 bases and J dropped 3 bases, with 19 bases sitting between them. The germline CDR1 and CDR2 sequences are SGHRS and YFSETQ. CDR3 in amino acids: CASSLAHVRDKSYEQYF. CDR3 nucleotide sequence: TGCGCCAGCAGCTTGGCCCACGTTCGGGATAAGAGCTACGAGCAGTACTTC.